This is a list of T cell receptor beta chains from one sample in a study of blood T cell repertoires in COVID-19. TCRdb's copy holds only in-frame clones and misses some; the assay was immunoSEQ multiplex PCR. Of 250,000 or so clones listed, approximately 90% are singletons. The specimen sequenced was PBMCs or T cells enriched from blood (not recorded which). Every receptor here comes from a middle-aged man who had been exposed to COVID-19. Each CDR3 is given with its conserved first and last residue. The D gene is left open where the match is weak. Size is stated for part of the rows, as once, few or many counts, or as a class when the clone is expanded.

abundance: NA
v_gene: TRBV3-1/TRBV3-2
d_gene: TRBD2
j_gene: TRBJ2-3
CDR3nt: TGTGCCAGCAGCCAAGACGGTGCGGGAGGTCGAGATACGCAGTATTTT
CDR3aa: CASSQDGAGGRDTQYF

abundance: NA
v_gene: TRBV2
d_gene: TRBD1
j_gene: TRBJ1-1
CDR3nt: TGTGCCAGCAGGGGGTACAGGGGGGGCACTGAAGCTTTCTTT
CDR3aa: CASRGYRGGTEAFF

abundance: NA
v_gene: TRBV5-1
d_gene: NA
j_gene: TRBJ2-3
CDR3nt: TGCGCCAGCAGACCGAATCAGCGCGGCATCACAGATACGCAGTATTTT
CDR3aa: CASRPNQRGITDTQYF

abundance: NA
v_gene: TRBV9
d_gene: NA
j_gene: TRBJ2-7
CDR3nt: TGTGCCAGCAGCCCTTACCCGAGCTCCTACGAGCAGTACTTC
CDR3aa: CASSPYPSSYEQYF

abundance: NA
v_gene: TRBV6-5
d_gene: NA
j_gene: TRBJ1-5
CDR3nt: TGTGCCAGCAGTAGGAGTAGCAATCAGCCCCAGCATTTT
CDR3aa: CASSRSSNQPQHF

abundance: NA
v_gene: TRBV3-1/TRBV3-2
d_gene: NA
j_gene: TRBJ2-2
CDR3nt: TGTGCCAGCAGCGGGGAGACCGGGGAGCTGTTTTTT
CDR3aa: CASSGETGELFF

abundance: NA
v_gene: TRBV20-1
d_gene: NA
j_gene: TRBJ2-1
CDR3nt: TGCAGTGGTCAGGGGTTCGATGAGCAGTTCTTC
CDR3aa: CSGQGFDEQFF

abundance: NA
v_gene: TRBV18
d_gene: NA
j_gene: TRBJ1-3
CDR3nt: TGTGCCAGCTCACCAGGCAGCTCTGGAAACACCATATATTTT
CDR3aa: CASSPGSSGNTIYF

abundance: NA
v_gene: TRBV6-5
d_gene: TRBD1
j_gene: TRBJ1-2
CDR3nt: TGTGCCAGCAGCCAAGTGGGACAGACTTATGGCTACACCTTC
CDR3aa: CASSQVGQTYGYTF

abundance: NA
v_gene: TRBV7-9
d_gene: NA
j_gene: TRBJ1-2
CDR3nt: TGTGCCAGCAGCCAGGCCGGAGGCTACACCTTC
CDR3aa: CASSQAGGYTF

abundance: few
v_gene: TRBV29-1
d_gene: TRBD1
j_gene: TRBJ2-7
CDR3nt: TGCAGCGTTCTGACAGGGGGCAACCACGAGCAGTACTTC
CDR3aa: CSVLTGGNHEQYF

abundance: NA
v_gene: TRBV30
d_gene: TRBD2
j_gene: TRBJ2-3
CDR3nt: TGTGCCTGGAGTTCACTAGCGGGGGTCACAGATACGCAGTATTTT
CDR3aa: CAWSSLAGVTDTQYF

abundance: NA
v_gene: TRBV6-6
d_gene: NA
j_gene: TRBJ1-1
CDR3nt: TGTGCCAGCAGTTCCGGTTTGGGGGCGGGTACTGAAGCTTTCTTT
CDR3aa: CASSSGLGAGTEAFF

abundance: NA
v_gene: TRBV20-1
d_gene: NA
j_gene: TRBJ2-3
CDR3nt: TGCAGTGCAAGTAAGCGGGTCACAGATACGCAGTATTTT
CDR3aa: CSASKRVTDTQYF

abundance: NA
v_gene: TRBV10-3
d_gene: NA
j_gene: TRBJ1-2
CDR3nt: TGTGCCATCAGTGAAGGTCAGGGCGTCTATGGCTACACCTTC
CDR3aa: CAISEGQGVYGYTF